This T cell receptor (beta chain) was sequenced in a study of PD-1 blockade in mismatch repair-deficient tumors (dated 2017 in TCRdb). For the study in its entirety: Between late 2013 and September 2016, the trial enrolled over 80 consecutive patients with approximately eleven mismatch repair-deficient cancer types, every one of whom had been previously treated and was progressing. Deep sequencing of TCR CDR3 regions was used to track tumor-associated T cell clones in peripheral blood of patients responding to PD-1 blockade.

General findings and caveats noted by the study authors: Clones residing in the tumor, which were often undetectable in blood before treatment, expanded quickly after pembrolizumab and then contracted, generally before radiologic responses.

For this chain, trimming is 8 bases at the V end and 6 bases at the J end, and the number of junction bases without a gene match is 10. Via the germline V gene, CDR1 is SGHTA and CDR2 FQGNSA. The CDR3 starts with the cysteine, ends with the phenylalanine, and has 14 residues. The sequence is cut down to CDR3 DNA, 42 bases in frame from base 1. Mismatch repair deficiency was established in every enrolled patient by polymerase chain reaction or immunohistochemistry. Three patients who responded to pembrolizumab therapy underwent TCR sequencing. Pembrolizumab PD-1 blockade was prospectively tested in advanced mismatch repair-deficient cancers, regardless of tissue of origin, in the phase II trial. Peripheral blood T cell samples were serially collected before and at multiple times after PD-1 blockade was started. The timing of each blood sample was reported as weeks after the first dose of pembrolizumab.

With respect to this clone: Its antigen is currently not known. Base qualities are not recorded, but no much larger clone differs from it by a single base.

Preparation of the library involved the immunoSEQ multiplex PCR assay. TCRdb stores this immuneACCESS table with in-frame sequences only. Part of the clones is absent; in the studies checked, under half of the shortfall reflects unresolved V genes, and no reason is known for the rest. The sample contains 120,000 or so clones, about 88% of them found a single time. The top ten clonotypes cover roughly 14% of the sample. The receptor's source is an adult with mismatch repair-deficient cancer. Sequenced material: peripheral blood, taken 44 weeks after starting pembrolizumab. The chain uses TRBV7-2 and TRBJ2-7, with 10 bases in between that match TRBD2. The DNA sequence is as follows: TGTGCCAGCGGGTCCCAAATAGCGGGAGGCGAGCAGTACTTC. Translation gives CASGSQIAGGEQYF.